This T cell receptor beta chain was identified in a study of cytomegalovirus exposure and HLA in healthy donors. Study-wide background: Early on, a data release was issued that held 80 million or so unique TCRs from HLA-typed donors. Study-wide points: Sequencing likely generated an artifact that appeared as a cluster of highly shared sequence variants.

Germline assignment: CDR1 MRHNA and CDR2 SNTAGT. This CDR3 region has 13 residues. This PCR relied on a set of 60 Vbeta primers and 13 Jbeta primers. TCRdb keeps only in-frame clones here, not all; method: immunoSEQ multiplex PCR. The sample holds 150,000 or so clones, under 80% seen once. This clone was picked up a small number of times. Its antigen is not known. One end of the junction varies from germline; a read error may be responsible. The chain employs TRBV6-4 and TRBJ1-5; D ambiguous. The sequence was collected from a young man in good health and CMV-seronegative. Input material: PBMCs. CDR3 DNA sequence: TGTGCCAGCAGTGACTGGGTTGGGCAGCCCCAGAATTTT. The encoded protein is CASSDWVGQPQNF.